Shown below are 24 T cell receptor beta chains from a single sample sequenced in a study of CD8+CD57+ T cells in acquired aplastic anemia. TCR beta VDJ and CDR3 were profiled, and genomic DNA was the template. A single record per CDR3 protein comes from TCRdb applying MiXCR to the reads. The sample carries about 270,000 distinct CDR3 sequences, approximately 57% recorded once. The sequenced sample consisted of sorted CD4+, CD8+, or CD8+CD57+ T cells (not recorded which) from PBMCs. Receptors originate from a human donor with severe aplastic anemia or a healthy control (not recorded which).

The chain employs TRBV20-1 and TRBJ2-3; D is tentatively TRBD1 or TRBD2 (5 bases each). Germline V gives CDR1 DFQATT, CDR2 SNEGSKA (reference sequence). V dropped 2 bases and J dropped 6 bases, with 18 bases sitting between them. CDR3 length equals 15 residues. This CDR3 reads CSARQGFGETDTQYF. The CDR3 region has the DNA TGCAGTGCTAGACAGGGTTTTGGGGAGACCGATACGCAGTATTTT.

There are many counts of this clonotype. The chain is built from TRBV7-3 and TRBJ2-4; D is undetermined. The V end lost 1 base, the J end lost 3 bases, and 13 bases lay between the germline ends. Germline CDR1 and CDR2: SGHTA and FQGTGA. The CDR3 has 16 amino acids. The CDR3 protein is CASSLISGKNKNIQYF. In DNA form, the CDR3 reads TGTGCCAGCAGCTTAATTTCTGGGAAAAACAAAAACATTCAGTACTTC.

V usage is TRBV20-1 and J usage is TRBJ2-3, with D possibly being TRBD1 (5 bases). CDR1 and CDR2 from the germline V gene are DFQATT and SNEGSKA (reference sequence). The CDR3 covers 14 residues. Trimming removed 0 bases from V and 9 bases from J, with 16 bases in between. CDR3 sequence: CSARDGAKGPTQYF. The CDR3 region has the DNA TGCAGTGCTAGAGATGGGGCTAAGGGCCCCACGCAGTATTTT.

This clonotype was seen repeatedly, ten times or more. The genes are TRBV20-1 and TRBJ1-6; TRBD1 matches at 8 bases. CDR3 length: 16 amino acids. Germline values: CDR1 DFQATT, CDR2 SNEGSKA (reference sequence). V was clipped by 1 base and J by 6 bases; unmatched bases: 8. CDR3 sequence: CSARVHGQGGNSPLHF. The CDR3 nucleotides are TGCAGTGCTAGAGTTCACGGACAGGGAGGTAATTCACCCCTCCACTTT.

The CDR3 region is CASSLGRTGINYGYTF. CDR3 bases: TGTGCCAGCAGCTTAGGGCGGACAGGGATAAACTATGGCTACACCTTC. This rearrangement joins TRBV7-2 to TRBJ1-2; 8 positions agree with TRBD1. Trimming cost V 1 base and J 2 bases; bases outside gene matches: 6. The CDR3 contains 16 residues. Germline assignment: CDR1 SGHTA and CDR2 FQGNSA.

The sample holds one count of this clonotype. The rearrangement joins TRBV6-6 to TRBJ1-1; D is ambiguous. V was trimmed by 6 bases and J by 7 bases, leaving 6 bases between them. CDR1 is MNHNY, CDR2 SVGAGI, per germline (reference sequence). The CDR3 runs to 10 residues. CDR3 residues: CASRTGEAFF. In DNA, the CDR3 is TGTGCCAGCAGGACGGGTGAAGCTTTCTTT.

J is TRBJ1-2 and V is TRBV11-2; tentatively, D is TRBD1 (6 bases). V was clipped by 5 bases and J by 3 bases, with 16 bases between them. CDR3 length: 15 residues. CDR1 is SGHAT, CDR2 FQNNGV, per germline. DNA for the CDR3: TGTGCCAGCAGCCACCTACAGGGAAAGGACTATGGCTACACCTTC. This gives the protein CASSHLQGKDYGYTF.

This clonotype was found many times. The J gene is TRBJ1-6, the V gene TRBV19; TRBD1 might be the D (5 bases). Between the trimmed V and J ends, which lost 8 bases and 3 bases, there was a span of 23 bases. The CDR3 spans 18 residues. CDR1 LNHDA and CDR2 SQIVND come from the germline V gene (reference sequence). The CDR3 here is CASVYNPHEGDYNSPLHF. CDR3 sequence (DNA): TGTGCCAGTGTTTACAACCCCCACGAAGGGGACTATAATTCACCCCTCCACTTT.

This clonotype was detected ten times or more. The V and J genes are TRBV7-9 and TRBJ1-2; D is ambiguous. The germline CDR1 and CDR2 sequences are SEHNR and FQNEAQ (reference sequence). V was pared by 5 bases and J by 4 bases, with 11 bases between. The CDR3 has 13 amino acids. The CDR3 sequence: CASSVEDPYGYTF. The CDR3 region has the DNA TGTGCCAGCAGCGTAGAGGACCCCTATGGCTACACCTTC.

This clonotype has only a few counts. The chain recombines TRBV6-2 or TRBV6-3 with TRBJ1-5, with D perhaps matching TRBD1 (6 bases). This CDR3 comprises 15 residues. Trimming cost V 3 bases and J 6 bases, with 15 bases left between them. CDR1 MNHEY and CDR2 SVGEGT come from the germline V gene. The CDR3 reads CASSYETGFVQPQHF. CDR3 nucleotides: TGTGCCAGCAGTTATGAAACAGGGTTTGTTCAGCCCCAGCATTTT.

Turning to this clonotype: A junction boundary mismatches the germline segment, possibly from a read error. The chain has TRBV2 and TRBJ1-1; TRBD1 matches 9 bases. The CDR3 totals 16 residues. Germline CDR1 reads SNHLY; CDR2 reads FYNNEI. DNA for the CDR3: TGTGCCAGCAGTGAAGCCAGGGACAGGGTGAACCCTGAAGCTTTCTTT. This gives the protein CASSEARDRVNPEAFF. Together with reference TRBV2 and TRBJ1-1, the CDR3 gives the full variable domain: EPEVTQTPSHQVTQMGQEVILRCVPISNHLYFYWYRQILGQKVEFLVSFYNNEISEKSEIFDDQFSVERPDGSNFTLKIRSTKLEDSAMYFCASSEARDRVNPEAFFGQGTRLTVV.

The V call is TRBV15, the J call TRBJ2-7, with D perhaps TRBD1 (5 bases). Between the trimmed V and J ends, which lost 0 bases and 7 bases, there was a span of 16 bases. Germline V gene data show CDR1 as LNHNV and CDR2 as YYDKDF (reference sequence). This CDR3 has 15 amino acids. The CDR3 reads CATSRDRLPRVEQYF. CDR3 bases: TGTGCCACCAGCAGAGATCGGCTTCCCAGGGTGGAGCAGTACTTC.

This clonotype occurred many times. The CDR3 region has the DNA TGTGCCAGCAGTTATGGTATAGCGGGGGGGCGTAACAATGAGCAGTTCTTC. It translates to CASSYGIAGGRNNEQFF. The chain is built from TRBV6-6 and TRBJ2-1, with 11 bases lining up with TRBD2. Germline V gene sequence: CDR1 MNHNY, CDR2 SVGAGI (reference sequence). Unmatched junction bases numbered 9, after V lost 3 bases and J lost 5 bases. This CDR3 region has 17 residues.

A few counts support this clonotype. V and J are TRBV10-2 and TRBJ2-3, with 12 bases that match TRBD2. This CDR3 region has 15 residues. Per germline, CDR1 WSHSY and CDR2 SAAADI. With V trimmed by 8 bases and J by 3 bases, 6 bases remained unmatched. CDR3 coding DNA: TGCGCCAGCCGACGACTAGCGGGGGATACAGATACGCAGTATTTT. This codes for CASRRLAGDTDTQYF.

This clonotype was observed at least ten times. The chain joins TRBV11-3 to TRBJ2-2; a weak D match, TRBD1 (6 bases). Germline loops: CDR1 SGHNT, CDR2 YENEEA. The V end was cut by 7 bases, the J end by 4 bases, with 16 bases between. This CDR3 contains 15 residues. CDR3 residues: CASTNARGTTGELFF. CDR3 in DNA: TGTGCCAGCACTAACGCCAGGGGAACCACCGGGGAGCTGTTTTTT.

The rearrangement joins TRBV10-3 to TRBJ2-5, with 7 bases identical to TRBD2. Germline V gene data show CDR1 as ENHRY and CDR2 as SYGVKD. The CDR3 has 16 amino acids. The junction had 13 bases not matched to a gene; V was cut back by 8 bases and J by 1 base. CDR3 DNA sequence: TGTGCCATCGGTGTAAGGCGGGGGTCCGGCCAAGAGACCCAGTACTTC. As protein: CAIGVRRGSGQETQYF.

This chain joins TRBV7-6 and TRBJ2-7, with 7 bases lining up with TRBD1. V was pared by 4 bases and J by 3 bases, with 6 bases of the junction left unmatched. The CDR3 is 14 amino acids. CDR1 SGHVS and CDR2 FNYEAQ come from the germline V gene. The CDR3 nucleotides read TGTGCCAGCAGCTCGAAGGGACAGATCTACGAGCAGTACTTC. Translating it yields CASSSKGQIYEQYF.

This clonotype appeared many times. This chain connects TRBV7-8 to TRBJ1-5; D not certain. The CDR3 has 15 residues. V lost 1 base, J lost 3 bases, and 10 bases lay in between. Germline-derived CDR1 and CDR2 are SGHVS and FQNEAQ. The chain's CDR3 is CASSLGVPSNQPQHF. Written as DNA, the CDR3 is TGTGCCAGCAGCTTAGGGGTCCCCTCCAATCAGCCCCAGCATTTT.

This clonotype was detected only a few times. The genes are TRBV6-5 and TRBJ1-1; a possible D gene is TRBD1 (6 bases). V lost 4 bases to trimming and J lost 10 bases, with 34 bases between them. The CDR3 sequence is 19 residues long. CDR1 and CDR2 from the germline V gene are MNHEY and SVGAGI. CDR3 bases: TGTGCCAGCAGTTTATCACCTGGGGGGGGGCTTGACAGAGGAACGGGAGCTTTCTTT. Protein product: CASSLSPGGGLDRGTGAFF.

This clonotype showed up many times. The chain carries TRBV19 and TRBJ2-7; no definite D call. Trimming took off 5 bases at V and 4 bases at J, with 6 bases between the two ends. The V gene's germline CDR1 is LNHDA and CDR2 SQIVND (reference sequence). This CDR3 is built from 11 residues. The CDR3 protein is CASSDNYEQYF. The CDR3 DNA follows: TGTGCCAGTAGTGATAATTACGAGCAGTACTTC.

The CDR3 nucleotides read TGTGCCAGCAGTTTGGAGGGACTTCTCTACGAGCAGTACTTC. Protein sequence: CASSLEGLLYEQYF. The genes are TRBV12-3 or TRBV12-4 and TRBJ2-7; D is possibly TRBD2 (6 bases). CDR3 size: 14 residues. The V end was cut by 3 bases, the J end by 3 bases, with 12 bases between.

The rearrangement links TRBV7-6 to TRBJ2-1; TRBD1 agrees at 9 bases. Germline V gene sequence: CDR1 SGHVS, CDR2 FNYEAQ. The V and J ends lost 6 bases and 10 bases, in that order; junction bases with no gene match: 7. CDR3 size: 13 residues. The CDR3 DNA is TGTGCCAGCAGTTCACAGGGGGCAAGAGAGCAGTTCTTC. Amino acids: CASSSQGAREQFF.

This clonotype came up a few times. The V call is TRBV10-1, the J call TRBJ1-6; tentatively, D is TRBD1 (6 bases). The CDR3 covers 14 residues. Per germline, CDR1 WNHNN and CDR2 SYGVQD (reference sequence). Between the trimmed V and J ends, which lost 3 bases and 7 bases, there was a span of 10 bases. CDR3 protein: CASSDARGNSPLHF. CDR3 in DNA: TGCGCCAGCAGTGACGCCAGGGGAAATTCACCCCTCCACTTT.

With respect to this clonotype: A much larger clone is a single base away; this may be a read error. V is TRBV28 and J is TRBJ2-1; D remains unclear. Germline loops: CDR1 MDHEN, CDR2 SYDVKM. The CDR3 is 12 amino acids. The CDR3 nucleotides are TGTGCCATCAGTTTGCTTGTTGGTGAGCAGTTCTTC. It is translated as CAISLLVGEQFF.